This T cell receptor beta chain was identified during a study of somatic mutations in cytotoxic T cells in rheumatoid arthritis. Overall study results and limits: Patients with rheumatoid arthritis did not differ significantly from age-matched healthy controls in CD8+ T-cell clonality.

The table came from immunoSEQ multiplex PCR; TCRdb's copy has only in-frame clones and leaves some out. The sample carries approximately 2,600 clones, roughly 80% recorded once. Comments on this clone: Its specificity is not known. At one boundary the junction diverges from the germline segment, which might be a read error. In the same sample, other DNA sequences code for this CDR3.

This CDR3 contains 15 residues. Germline-derived CDR1 and CDR2 are SEHNR and FQNEAQ (reference sequence). This TCR was sampled from a man in his sixties with rheumatoid arthritis. The chain couples TRBV7-9 to TRBJ1-5; D is possibly TRBD1 (5 bases). Sequencing input: CD8+ T cells sorted from blood. CDR3: CASSQVLAGNQPQHF. In DNA, the CDR3 is TGCGCCAGCAGCCAAGTATTGGCAGGGAATCAGCCCCAGCATTTT.